A single sample is the source of the 20 T cell receptor beta chains below, sequenced in a study of blood T cells in healthy people across ages. Alongside a J-beta primer mix, a sample-barcoded 5' primer served in a second PCR lasting about 7 to 12 cycles. TCRdb fed the 5' RACE reads into MiXCR, producing one record per CDR3 protein. Among 600,000 to 1,000,000 distinct CDR3 sequences listed, 58% were seen once. Sequenced material: blood. These receptors came from a man aged 30 to 45 in good health.

The chain couples TRBV29-1 to TRBJ2-5; the D gene is possibly TRBD2 (5 bases). The V gene lost 8 bases and the J gene lost 2 bases, with 12 bases spanning the gap. Germline V lookup: CDR1 SQVTM, CDR2 ANQGSEA. The CDR3 runs to 12 residues. The CDR3 loop reads CSTTTGQETQYF. CDR3 nucleotide sequence: TGCAGCACCACGACGGGGCAAGAGACCCAGTACTTC.

The chain combines TRBV4-2 with TRBJ2-7; TRBD2 aligns across 9 bases. J gave up 2 bases and V 1 base, and 0 bases lay outside the gene matches. CDR1 is LGHNA, CDR2 YNFKEQ, per germline. CDR3 length equals 14 residues. CDR3 coding DNA: TGTGCCAGCAGCCAAGGGACTAGCGCCTACGAGCAGTACTTC. Translated, it gives CASSQGTSAYEQYF.

V gene TRBV2 combines with J gene TRBJ1-2, with 7 bases fitting TRBD1. The ends lost 3 bases at V and 8 bases at J; junction bases unmatched: 12. The germline V gene has CDR1 SNHLY and CDR2 FYNNEI. This CDR3 has 15 residues. This CDR3 reads CASSDLQGIAIGYTF. CDR3 nucleotide sequence: TGTGCCAGCAGTGACCTACAGGGGATCGCTATAGGCTACACCTTC.

This chain joins TRBV20-1 and TRBJ2-5; D is undetermined. V lost 4 bases to trimming and J lost 2 bases, with 8 bases between them. The CDR3 covers 12 residues. The germline gives CDR1 DFQATT, CDR2 SNEGSKA (reference sequence). CDR3 amino acids: CSATFRQETQYF. As DNA, the CDR3 is TGCAGTGCTACGTTCCGACAAGAGACCCAGTACTTC.

The rearrangement joins TRBV5-1 to TRBJ2-5; 9 nucleotides match TRBD2. Germline CDR1 is SGHRS and CDR2 is YFSETQ. This CDR3 spans 15 amino acids. J gave up 4 bases and V 7 bases, and 11 bases lay outside the gene matches. The CDR3 DNA reads TGCGCCAGCTTCTCTTGGCGGGAGGGAAGAGAGACCCAGTACTTC. This codes for CASFSWREGRETQYF.

The V call is TRBV27, the J call TRBJ2-7; 8 bases are a match to TRBD2. This CDR3 spans 16 amino acids. CDR1 MNHEY and CDR2 SMNVEV come from the germline V gene (reference sequence). V dropped 3 bases and J dropped 0; count of bases not matched to a gene: 7. The CDR3 nucleotides are TGTGCCAGCAGTTTTCTCCGAACTAGCGGCTCCTACGAGCAGTACTTC. This codes for CASSFLRTSGSYEQYF.

The genes are TRBV6-6 and TRBJ2-5; 11 bases are a match to TRBD1. V shed 10 bases, J shed 5 bases, and the junction held 9 bases outside the gene matches. The CDR3 has 14 residues. Germline lookup yields CDR1 MNHNY and CDR2 SVGAGI (reference sequence). CDR3 DNA: TGTGCCACCCGTGGGACAGGGGGGAAGGAGACCCAGTACTTC. It is translated as CATRGTGGKETQYF.

The CDR3 reads CASSPGVTGEKLFF. DNA for the CDR3: TGTGCCAGCAGCCCGGGGGTGACGGGTGAAAAACTGTTTTTT. The genes are TRBV7-9 and TRBJ1-4, with D maybe TRBD1 (5 bases). CDR1 SEHNR and CDR2 FQNEAQ come from the germline V gene (reference sequence). CDR3 length: 14 amino acids. Trimming took off 5 bases at V and 7 bases at J, with 14 bases between the two ends.

The gene calls are TRBV6-6 and TRBJ2-1, with D possibly TRBD1 on 5 matching bases. The CDR3 spans 15 residues. In germline, CDR1 is MNHNY, CDR2 SVGAGI (reference sequence). Trimming removed 6 bases from V and 7 bases from J, with 19 bases in between. The chain's CDR3 is CASRNTKQAGNEQFF. For the CDR3, the DNA is TGTGCCAGCAGAAACACTAAACAGGCTGGAAATGAGCAGTTCTTC.

Only a few counts were recorded for this clonotype. The chain employs TRBV6-4 and TRBJ2-2; 10 bases are a match to TRBD1. This CDR3 is built from 14 residues. With V trimmed by 6 bases and J by 4 bases, 2 bases remained unmatched. Germline CDR1 reads MRHNA; CDR2 reads SNTAGT. The CDR3 DNA is TGTGCCAGCAGAAGGGACAGGGGCACCGGGGAGCTGTTTTTT. Protein product: CASRRDRGTGELFF.

Points on this clonotype: This could be a read error, since a much larger clone is one nucleotide away. This chain joins TRBV4-3 and TRBJ2-5; D remains unclear. V lost 3 bases and J 4 bases, leaving 9 bases between the germline ends. The CDR3 loop spans 13 amino acids. Germline V gene lookup returns CDR1 LGHNA and CDR2 YSLEER. This CDR3 reads CASSHIVGETQYF. The DNA for the CDR3 is TGCGCCAGCAGCCACATCGTAGGAGAGACCCAGTACTTC.

V usage is TRBV12-3 or TRBV12-4 and J usage is TRBJ2-3, with TRBD2 identical over 8 bases. The CDR3 loop spans 15 amino acids. V dropped 2 bases and J dropped 2; count of bases not matched to a gene: 3. The CDR3 DNA is TGTGCCAGCAGTTTATATAGCGGGATCACAGATACGCAGTATTTT. It encodes CASSLYSGITDTQYF.

This clonotype was recorded once. The chain employs TRBV19 and TRBJ2-6, with a weak D call TRBD1 (6 bases). V was pared by 7 bases and J by 2 bases, with 15 bases between. This CDR3 has 16 residues. Germline-derived CDR1 and CDR2 are LNHDA and SQIVND (reference sequence). CDR3 in amino acids: CASTKTGYAGANVLTF. The CDR3 DNA follows: TGTGCCAGTACCAAAACAGGGTACGCTGGGGCCAACGTCCTGACTTTC. Full variable domain (outside the CDR3, taken from reference TRBV19 and TRBJ2-6): DGGITQSPKYLFRKEGQNVTLSCEQNLNHDAMYWYRQDPGQGLRLIYYSQIVNDFQKGDIAEGYSVSREKKESFPLTVTSAQKNPTAFYLCASTKTGYAGANVLTFGAGSRLTVL.

Only a few counts were recorded for this clonotype. DNA of the CDR3: TGTGCCAGCAGTTTTCACGCGGATCCTACGCAGTATTTT. Residues: CASSFHADPTQYF. The chain couples TRBV12-3 or TRBV12-4 to TRBJ2-3; D gene ambiguous. V was pared by 3 bases and J by 8 bases, with 12 bases between. This CDR3 comprises 13 residues.

This clonotype showed up just once. The genes are TRBV6-2 or TRBV6-3 and TRBJ2-3, with TRBD2 identical over 13 bases. This CDR3 has 17 residues. J was trimmed by 2 bases and V by 2 bases; bases with no gene match: 4. CDR1 and CDR2 (germline): MNHEY, SVGEGT. CDR3 sequence (DNA): TGTGCCAGCAGTTACACGGGACTAGCGGGAACCACAGATACGCAGTATTTT. This gives the protein CASSYTGLAGTTDTQYF.

As to this clonotype: The junction shows a germline mismatch at one end, possibly a read error. The chain uses TRBV6-2 or TRBV6-3 and TRBJ2-5, with D perhaps matching TRBD2 (5 bases). The J call is in doubt because the DNA end fits TRBJ2-7 better. The CDR3 consists of 16 residues. Germline lookup yields CDR1 MNHEY and CDR2 SVGEGT. The CDR3 here is CASSPTPWRVDYEQYF. CDR3 DNA: TGCGCCAGCAGCCCGACCCCTTGGCGGGTAGACTACGAGCAGTACTTC.

The genes are TRBV29-1 and TRBJ2-5; tentatively, D is TRBD1 (5 bases). Germline assignment: CDR1 SQVTM and CDR2 ANQGSEA. V shed 4 bases and J shed 2 bases, with 11 bases lying between them. The CDR3 is 13 amino acids. Here the CDR3 reads CSVGQLPQETQYF. The CDR3 DNA reads TGCAGCGTTGGACAGTTGCCTCAAGAGACCCAGTACTTC.

V gene TRBV7-9 combines with J gene TRBJ2-1, with a weak D call TRBD2 (5 bases). Trimming pared 1 base from V and 13 bases from J, leaving 20 bases between. This CDR3 region has 15 residues. The germline CDR1 and CDR2 sequences are SEHNR and FQNEAQ (reference sequence). The CDR3 region has the DNA TGTGCCAGCAGCTTAGGATATTCGGGGATCGAGACCCAGTTCTTC. Translation: CASSLGYSGIETQFF.

As for this clonotype: Sequence at one end of the junction differs from germline and may be a read error. The DNA for the CDR3 is TGCGCCAGCAGCTTGGTAGTGACAGGGTCTAAAGAAAAACTGTTTTTT. Its translation: CASSLVVTGSKEKLFF. The chain employs TRBV5-1 and TRBJ1-4, with TRBD1 matching over 7 bases. There are 16 residues in the CDR3. From germline, CDR1 is SGHRS and CDR2 YFSETQ.

Comments on this clonotype: A much larger clone sits a single nucleotide away, making a read error possible. The chain carries TRBV7-9 and TRBJ2-5; 7 bases line up with TRBD1. Germline V gives CDR1 SEHNR, CDR2 FQNEAQ (reference sequence). CDR3 length: 16 amino acids. The CDR3: CASSAGTANLQGTQYF. CDR3 sequence (DNA): TGTGCCAGCAGCGCCGGGACAGCGAATTTACAAGGGACCCAGTACTTC. Together with reference TRBV7-9 and TRBJ2-5, the CDR3 gives the full variable domain: DTGVSQNPRHKITKRGQNVTFRCDPISEHNRLYWYRQTLGQGPEFLTYFQNEAQLEKSRLLSDRFSAERPKGSFSTLEIQRTEQGDSAMYLCASSAGTANLQGTQYFGPGTRLLVL.